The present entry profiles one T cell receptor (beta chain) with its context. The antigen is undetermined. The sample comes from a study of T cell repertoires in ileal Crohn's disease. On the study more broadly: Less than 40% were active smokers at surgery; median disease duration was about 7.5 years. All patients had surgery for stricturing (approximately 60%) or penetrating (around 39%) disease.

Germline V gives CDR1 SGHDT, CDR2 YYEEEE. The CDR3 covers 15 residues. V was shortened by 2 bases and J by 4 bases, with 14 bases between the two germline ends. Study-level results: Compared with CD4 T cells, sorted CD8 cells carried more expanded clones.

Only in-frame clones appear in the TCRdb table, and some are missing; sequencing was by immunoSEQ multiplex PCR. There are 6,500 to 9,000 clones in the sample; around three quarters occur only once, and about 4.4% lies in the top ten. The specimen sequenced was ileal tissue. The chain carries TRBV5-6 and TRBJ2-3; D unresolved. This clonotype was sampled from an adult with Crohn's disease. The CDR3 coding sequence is TGTGCCAGCAGCTTAGGATCCACAGCCGCAGATACGCAGTATTTT. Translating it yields CASSLGSTAADTQYF.